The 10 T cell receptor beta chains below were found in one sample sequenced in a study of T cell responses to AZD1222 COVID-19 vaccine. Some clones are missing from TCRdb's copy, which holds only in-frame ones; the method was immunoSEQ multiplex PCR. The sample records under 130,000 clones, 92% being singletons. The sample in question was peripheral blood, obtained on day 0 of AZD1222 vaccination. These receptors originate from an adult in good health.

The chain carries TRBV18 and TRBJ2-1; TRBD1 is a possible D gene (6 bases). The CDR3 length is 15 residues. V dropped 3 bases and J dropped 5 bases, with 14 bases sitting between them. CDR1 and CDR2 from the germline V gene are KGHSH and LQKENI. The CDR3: CASSPSRGEDNEQFF. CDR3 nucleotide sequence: TGTGCCAGCTCACCGTCCAGGGGCGAAGACAATGAGCAGTTCTTC.

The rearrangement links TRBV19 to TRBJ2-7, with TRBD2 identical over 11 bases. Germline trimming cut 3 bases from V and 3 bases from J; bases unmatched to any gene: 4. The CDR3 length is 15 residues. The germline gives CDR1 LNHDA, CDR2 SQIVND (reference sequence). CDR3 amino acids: CASSMGTSGYYEQYF. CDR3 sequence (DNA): TGTGCCAGTAGTATGGGGACTAGCGGATACTACGAGCAGTACTTC. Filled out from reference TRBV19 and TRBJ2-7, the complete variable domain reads DGGITQSPKYLFRKEGQNVTLSCEQNLNHDAMYWYRQDPGQGLRLIYYSQIVNDFQKGDIAEGYSVSREKKESFPLTVTSAQKNPTAFYLCASSMGTSGYYEQYFGPGTRLTVT.

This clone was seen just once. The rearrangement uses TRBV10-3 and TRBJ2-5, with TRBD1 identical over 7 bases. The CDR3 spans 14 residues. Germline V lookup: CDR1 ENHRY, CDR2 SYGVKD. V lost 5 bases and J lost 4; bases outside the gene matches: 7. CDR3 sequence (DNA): TGTGCCATCAGTACCGGGACAGAGGTAGAGACCCAGTACTTC. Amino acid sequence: CAISTGTEVETQYF.

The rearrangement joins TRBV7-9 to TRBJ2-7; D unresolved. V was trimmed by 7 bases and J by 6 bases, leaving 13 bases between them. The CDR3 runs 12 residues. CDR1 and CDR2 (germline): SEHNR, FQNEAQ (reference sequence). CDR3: CASNPDVGEQYF. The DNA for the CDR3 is TGTGCCAGCAACCCAGATGTCGGCGAGCAGTACTTC.

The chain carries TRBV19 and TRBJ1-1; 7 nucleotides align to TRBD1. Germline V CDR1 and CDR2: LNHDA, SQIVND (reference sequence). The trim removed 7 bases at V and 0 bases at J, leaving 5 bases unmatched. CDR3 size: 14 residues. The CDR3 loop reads CASTPGQMNTEAFF. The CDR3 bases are TGTGCCAGTACCCCGGGACAGATGAACACTGAAGCTTTCTTT.

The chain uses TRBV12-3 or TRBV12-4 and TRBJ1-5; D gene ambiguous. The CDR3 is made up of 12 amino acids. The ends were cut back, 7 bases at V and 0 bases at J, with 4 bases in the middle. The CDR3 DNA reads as TGTGCCAGCAAATATAGCAATCAGCCCCAGCATTTT. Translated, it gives CASKYSNQPQHF.

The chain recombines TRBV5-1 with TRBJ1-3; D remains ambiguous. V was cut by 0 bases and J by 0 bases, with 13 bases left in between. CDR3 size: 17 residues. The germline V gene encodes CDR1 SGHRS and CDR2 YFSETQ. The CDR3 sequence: CASSLDSPTPSGNTIYF. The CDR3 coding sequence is TGCGCCAGCAGCTTGGACTCACCTACCCCCTCTGGAAACACCATATATTTT.

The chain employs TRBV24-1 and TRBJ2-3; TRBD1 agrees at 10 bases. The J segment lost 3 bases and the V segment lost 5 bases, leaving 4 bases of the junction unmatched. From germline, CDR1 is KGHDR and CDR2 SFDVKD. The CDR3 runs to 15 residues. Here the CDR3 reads CATSVRTGGTDTQYF. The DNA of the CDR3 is TGTGCCACCAGTGTCCGGACAGGGGGAACAGATACGCAGTATTTT.

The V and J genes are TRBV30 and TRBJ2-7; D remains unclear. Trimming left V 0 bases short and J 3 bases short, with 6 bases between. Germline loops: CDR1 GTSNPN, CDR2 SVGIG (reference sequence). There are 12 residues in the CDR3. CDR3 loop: CAWSVAYYEQYF. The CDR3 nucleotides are TGTGCCTGGAGTGTAGCCTACTACGAGCAGTACTTC.

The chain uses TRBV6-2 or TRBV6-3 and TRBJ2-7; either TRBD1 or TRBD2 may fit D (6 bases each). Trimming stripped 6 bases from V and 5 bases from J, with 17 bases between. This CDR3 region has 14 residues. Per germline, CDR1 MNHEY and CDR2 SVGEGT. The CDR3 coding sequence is TGTGCCAGCAGCCTCGGGGGCCTATGGGACGAGCAGTACTTC. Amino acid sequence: CASSLGGLWDEQYF.